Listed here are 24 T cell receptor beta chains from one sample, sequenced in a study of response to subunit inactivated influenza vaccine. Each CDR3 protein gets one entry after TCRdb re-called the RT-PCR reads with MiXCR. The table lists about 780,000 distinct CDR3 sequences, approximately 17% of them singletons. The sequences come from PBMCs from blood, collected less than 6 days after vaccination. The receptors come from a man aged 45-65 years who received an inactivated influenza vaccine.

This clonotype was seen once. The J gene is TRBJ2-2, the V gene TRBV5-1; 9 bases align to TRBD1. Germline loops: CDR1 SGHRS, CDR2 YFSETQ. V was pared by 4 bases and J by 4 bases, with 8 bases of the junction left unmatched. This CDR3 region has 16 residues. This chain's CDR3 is CASSMRDRVLTGELFF. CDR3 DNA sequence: TGCGCCAGCAGCATGAGGGACAGGGTTCTCACCGGGGAGCTGTTTTTT.

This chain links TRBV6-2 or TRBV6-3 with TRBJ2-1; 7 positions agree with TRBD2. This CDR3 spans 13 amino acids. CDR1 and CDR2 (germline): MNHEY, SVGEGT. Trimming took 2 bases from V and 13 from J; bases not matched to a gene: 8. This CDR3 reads CASSYPAGLQQFF. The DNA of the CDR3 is TGTGCCAGCAGTTACCCAGCGGGGCTGCAACAGTTCTTC.

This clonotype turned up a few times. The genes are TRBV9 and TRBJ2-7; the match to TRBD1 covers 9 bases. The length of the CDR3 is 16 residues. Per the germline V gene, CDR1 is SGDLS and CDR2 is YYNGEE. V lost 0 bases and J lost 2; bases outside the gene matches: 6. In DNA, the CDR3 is TGTGCCAGCAGCGTAGCACCGGGACAGGGAACCTACGAGCAGTACTTC. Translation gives CASSVAPGQGTYEQYF.

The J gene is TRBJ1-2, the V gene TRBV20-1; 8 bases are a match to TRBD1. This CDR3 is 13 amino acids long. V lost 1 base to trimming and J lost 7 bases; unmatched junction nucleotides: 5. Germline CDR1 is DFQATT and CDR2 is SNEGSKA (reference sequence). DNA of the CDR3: TGCAGTGCTAGAGGGACAGGGCGGGCTGGCTACACCTTC. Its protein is CSARGTGRAGYTF.

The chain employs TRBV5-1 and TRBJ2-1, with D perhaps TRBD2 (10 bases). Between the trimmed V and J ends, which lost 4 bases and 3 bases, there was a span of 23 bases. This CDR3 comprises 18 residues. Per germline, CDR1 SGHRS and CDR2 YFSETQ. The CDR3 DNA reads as TGCGCCAGCAGCGTAGGGACAGGGCCTAGCGGGGGCTACAATGAGCAGTTCTTC. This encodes CASSVGTGPSGGYNEQFF.

CDR3 sequence: CSGMDGSYSNQPQHF. CDR3 DNA sequence: TGCAGTGGTATGGACGGGAGTTATAGCAATCAGCCCCAGCATTTT. The V call is TRBV20-1, the J call TRBJ1-5; D gene ambiguous. Germline V gives CDR1 DFQATT, CDR2 SNEGSKA (reference sequence). The CDR3 sequence is 15 residues long. The V end lost 7 bases, the J end lost 0 bases, and 16 bases lay between the germline ends.

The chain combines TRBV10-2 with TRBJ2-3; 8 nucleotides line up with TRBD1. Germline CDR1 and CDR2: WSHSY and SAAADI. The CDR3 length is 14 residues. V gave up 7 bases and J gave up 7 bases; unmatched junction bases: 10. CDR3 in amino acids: CASKRAGGENTQYF. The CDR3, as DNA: TGCGCCAGCAAGAGGGCAGGGGGCGAAAATACGCAGTATTTT.

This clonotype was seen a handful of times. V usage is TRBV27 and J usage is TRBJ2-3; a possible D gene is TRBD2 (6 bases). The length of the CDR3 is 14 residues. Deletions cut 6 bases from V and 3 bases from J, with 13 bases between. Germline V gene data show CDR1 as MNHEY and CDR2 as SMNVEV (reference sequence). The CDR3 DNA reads TGTGCCAGCAGCAAAGGACTAAAGACAGATACGCAGTATTTT. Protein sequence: CASSKGLKTDTQYF.

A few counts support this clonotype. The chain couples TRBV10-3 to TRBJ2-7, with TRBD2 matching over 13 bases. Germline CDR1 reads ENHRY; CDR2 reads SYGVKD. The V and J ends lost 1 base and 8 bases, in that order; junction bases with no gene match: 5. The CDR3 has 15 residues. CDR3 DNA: TGTGCCATCAGTGAGTTCGGACTAGCGGGAGATCAGCAGTACTTC. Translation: CAISEFGLAGDQQYF.

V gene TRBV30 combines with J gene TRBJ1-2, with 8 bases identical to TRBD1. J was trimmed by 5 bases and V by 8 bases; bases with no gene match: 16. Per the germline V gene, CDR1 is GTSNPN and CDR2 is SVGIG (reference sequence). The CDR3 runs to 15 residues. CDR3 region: CAKEVTGGFGYGYTF. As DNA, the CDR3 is TGTGCCAAAGAAGTTACAGGGGGGTTCGGGTATGGCTACACCTTC.

CDR3 sequence reads: CAWTNPGRAPSTF. The CDR3 coding sequence is TGTGCCTGGACAAACCCGGGACGAGCCCCATCAACCTTC. The chain combines TRBV30 with TRBJ1-2, with D perhaps TRBD1 (5 bases). V lost 4 bases, J lost 14 bases, and 23 bases lay in between. Germline V gene lookup returns CDR1 GTSNPN and CDR2 SVGIG (reference sequence). The CDR3 is 13 residues long.

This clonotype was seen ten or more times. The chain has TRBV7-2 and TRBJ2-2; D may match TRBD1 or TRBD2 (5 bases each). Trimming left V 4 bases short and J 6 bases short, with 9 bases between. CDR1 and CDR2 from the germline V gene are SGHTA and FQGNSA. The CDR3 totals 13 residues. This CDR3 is CASSWGRSGELFF. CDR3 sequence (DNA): TGTGCCAGCAGCTGGGGACGATCCGGGGAGCTGTTTTTT.

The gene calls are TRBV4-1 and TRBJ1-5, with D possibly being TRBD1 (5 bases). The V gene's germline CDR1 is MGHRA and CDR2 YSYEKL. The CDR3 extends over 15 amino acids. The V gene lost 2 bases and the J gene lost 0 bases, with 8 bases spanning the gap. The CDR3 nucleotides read TGCGCCAGCAGCCAATACAGGTTTAGCAATCAGCCCCAGCATTTT. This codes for CASSQYRFSNQPQHF.

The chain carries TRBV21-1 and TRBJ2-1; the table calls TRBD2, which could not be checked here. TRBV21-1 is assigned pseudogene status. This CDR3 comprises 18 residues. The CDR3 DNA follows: TGTGCCAGCAGCAGGACCTGGACTAGCGGGAGGTCCTACAATGAGCAGTTCTTC. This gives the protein CASSRTWTSGRSYNEQFF.

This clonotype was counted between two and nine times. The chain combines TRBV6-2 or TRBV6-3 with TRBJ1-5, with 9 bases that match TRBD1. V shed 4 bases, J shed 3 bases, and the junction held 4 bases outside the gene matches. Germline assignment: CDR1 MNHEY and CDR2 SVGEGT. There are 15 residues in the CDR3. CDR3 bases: TGTGCCAGCAGTTGGGACAGGGAAATCAATCAGCCCCAGCATTTT. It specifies CASSWDREINQPQHF.

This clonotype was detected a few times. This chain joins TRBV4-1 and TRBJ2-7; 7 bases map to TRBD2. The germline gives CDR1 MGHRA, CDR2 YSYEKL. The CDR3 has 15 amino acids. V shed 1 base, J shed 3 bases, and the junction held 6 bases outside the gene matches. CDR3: CASSQGLAENYEQYF. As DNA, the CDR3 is TGCGCCAGCAGCCAAGGGCTAGCGGAGAACTACGAGCAGTACTTC.

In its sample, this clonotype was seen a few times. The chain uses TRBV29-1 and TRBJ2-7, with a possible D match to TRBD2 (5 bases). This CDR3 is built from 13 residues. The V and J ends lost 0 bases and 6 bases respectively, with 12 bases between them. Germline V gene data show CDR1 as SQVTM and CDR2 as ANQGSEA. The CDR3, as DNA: TGCAGCGTTGAAGAGCCGGCGGGTCTCGAGCAGTACTTC. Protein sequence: CSVEEPAGLEQYF.

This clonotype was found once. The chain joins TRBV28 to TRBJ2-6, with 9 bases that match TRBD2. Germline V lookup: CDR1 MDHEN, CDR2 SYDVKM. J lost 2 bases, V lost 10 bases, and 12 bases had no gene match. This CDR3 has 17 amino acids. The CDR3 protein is CATARGGTLAGANVLTF. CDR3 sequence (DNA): TGTGCCACAGCGCGGGGGGGGACATTAGCTGGGGCCAACGTCCTGACTTTC. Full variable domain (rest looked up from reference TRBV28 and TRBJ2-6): DVKVTQSSRYLVKRTGEKVFLECVQDMDHENMFWYRQDPGLGLRLIYFSYDVKMKEKGDIPEGYSVSREKKERFSLILESASTNQTSMYLCATARGGTLAGANVLTFGAGSRLTVL.

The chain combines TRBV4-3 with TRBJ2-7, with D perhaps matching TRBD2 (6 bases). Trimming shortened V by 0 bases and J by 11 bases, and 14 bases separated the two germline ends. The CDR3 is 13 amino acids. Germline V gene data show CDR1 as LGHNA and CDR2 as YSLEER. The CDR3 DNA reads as TGCGCCAGCAGCCAAGACCCTAGGGGAGGAAAGTACTTC. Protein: CASSQDPRGGKYF.

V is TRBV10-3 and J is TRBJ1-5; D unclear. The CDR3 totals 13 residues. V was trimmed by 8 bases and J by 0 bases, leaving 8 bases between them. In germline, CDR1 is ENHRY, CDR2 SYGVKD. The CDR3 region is CAIGRDSNQPQHF. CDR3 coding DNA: TGTGCCATCGGCAGAGATAGCAATCAGCCCCAGCATTTT.

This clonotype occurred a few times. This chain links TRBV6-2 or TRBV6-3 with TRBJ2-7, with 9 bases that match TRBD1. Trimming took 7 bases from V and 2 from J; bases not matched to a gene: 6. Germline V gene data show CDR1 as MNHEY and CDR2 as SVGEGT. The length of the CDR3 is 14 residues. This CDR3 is CASKGQGPPYEQYF. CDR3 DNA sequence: TGTGCCAGCAAAGGACAGGGGCCCCCCTACGAGCAGTACTTC.

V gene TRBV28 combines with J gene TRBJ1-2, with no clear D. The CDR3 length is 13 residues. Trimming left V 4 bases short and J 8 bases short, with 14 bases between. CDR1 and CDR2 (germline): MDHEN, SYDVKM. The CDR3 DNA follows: TGTGCCAGCAGTTATGGGCATAAAGGGGGCTACACCTTC. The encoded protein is CASSYGHKGGYTF.

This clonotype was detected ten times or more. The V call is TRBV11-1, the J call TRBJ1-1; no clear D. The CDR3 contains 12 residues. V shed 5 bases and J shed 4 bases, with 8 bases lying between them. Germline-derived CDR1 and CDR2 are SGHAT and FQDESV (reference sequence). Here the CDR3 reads CASSPVGTEAFF. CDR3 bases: TGTGCCAGCAGCCCGGTCGGCACTGAAGCTTTCTTT. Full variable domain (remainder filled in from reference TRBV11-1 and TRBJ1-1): EAEVAQSPRYKITEKSQAVAFWCDPISGHATLYWYRQILGQGPELLVQFQDESVVDDSQLPKDRFSAERLKGVDSTLKIQPAELGDSAMYLCASSPVGTEAFFGQGTRLTVV.

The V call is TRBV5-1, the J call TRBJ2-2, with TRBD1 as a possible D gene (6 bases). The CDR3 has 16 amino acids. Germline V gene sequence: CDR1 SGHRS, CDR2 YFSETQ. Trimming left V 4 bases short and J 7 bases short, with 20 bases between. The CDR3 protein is CASSPKTGPTVGELFF. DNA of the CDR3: TGCGCCAGCAGCCCTAAGACAGGACCTACGGTCGGGGAGCTGTTTTTT.